These 23 T cell receptor beta chains came from one sample sequenced in a study of long-term antiretroviral therapy in people with HIV. Survey-level immunoSEQ v3.0 assays were run. The method was immunoSEQ multiplex PCR; TCRdb's version includes in-frame clones alone and lacks a portion of them. Among tens of thousands of clones listed, around 81% were seen once. The sequencing used unsorted PBMCs, collected 1.5 years after starting antiretroviral therapy. The receptors derive from a man aged 30-40 years with HIV.

This chain joins TRBV30 and TRBJ2-5; no clear D gene. Germline V gives CDR1 GTSNPN, CDR2 SVGIG (reference sequence). Trimming removed 1 base from V and 5 bases from J, with 11 bases in between. CDR3 length: 13 amino acids. CDR3 coding DNA: TGTGCCTGGAGTGCCCTCGGGCAGGAGACCCAGTACTTC. The encoded protein is CAWSALGQETQYF.

V and J are TRBV4-1 and TRBJ1-5; 10 nucleotides match TRBD1. Germline CDR1 and CDR2: MGHRA and YSYEKL. V was clipped by 8 bases and J by 6 bases; unmatched bases: 10. The CDR3 is 15 residues long. The CDR3 DNA reads TGCGCCAGCGGACTACCCGGGACAGGGGTTCAGCCCCAGCATTTT. It encodes CASGLPGTGVQPQHF.

The V gene is TRBV5-8, the J gene TRBJ2-7, with D perhaps matching TRBD1 or TRBD2 (5 bases each). Germline loops: CDR1 SGHTS, CDR2 YDEGEE. V was shortened by 9 bases and J by 2 bases, with 12 bases between the two germline ends. The CDR3 contains 12 residues. Here the CDR3 reads CATGTPAYEQYF. The CDR3 DNA reads as TGTGCCACCGGGACGCCCGCCTACGAGCAGTACTTC.

This clone was observed a few times. The chain recombines TRBV27 with TRBJ1-2; possibly TRBD1 for D (5 bases). Trimming stripped 6 bases from V and 4 bases from J, with 12 bases between. CDR3 size: 13 residues. Germline V gene sequence: CDR1 MNHEY, CDR2 SMNVEV (reference sequence). In DNA, the CDR3 is TGTGCCAGCAGGCCGCAGGGCTTCTATGGCTACACCTTC. Its translation is CASRPQGFYGYTF.

This chain links TRBV6-5 with TRBJ2-7; 9 bases align to TRBD2. The CDR3 is 16 residues long. In germline, CDR1 is MNHEY, CDR2 SVGAGI. The V gene end was trimmed by 2 bases and the J gene end by 1 base; junction bases not matched to a gene: 6. The CDR3 sequence is CASSYSRLAGSYEQYF. CDR3 bases: TGTGCCAGCAGTTACAGTCGCCTAGCGGGATCCTACGAGCAGTACTTC.

CDR3 nucleotides: TGTGCCAGTAACAGGGGAAGGCAAGAGACCCAGTACTTC. The encoded protein is CASNRGRQETQYF. The chain couples TRBV19 to TRBJ2-5, with TRBD1 matching over 7 bases. There are 13 residues in the CDR3. Trimming removed 7 bases from V and 2 bases from J; junction bases left unmatched: 4. The V gene's germline CDR1 is LNHDA and CDR2 SQIVND (reference sequence).

The chain couples TRBV15 to TRBJ1-4; the D gene is possibly TRBD1 (5 bases). Per the germline V gene, CDR1 is LNHNV and CDR2 is YYDKDF (reference sequence). This CDR3 is built from 15 residues. Trimming removed 5 bases at V and 10 bases at J, with 20 bases between. The CDR3 DNA follows: TGTGCCACCAGCGGTTTGGACACCTCGGTGGGAAAACTGTTTTTT. Amino acids: CATSGLDTSVGKLFF.

This clone turned up a few times. The rearrangement joins TRBV7-2 to TRBJ1-6, with D tentatively TRBD1 (6 bases). From germline, CDR1 is SGHTA and CDR2 FQGNSA. This CDR3 contains 18 residues. Deletions cut 5 bases from V and 1 base from J, with 18 bases between. CDR3 DNA: TGTGCCAGCAGCCACTTCACCGCCAGGGGATCCTATAATTCACCCCTCCACTTT. Translated, it gives CASSHFTARGSYNSPLHF.

This chain joins TRBV11-2 and TRBJ2-2, with D perhaps matching TRBD1 (5 bases). Trimming shortened V by 1 base and J by 7 bases, and 10 bases separated the two germline ends. The CDR3 is made up of 14 amino acids. CDR1 is SGHAT and CDR2 is FQNNGV in the germline V gene. This CDR3 is CASSLVAGYGELFF. DNA of the CDR3: TGTGCCAGCAGCTTAGTTGCAGGGTACGGGGAGCTGTTTTTT.

This chain links TRBV2 with TRBJ1-1, with a weak D call TRBD1 (5 bases). The CDR3 length is 13 residues. Trimming stripped 8 bases from V and 1 base from J, with 11 bases between. The germline V gene encodes CDR1 SNHLY and CDR2 FYNNEI. CDR3 bases: TGTGCCAGCTCTGGGGCGCCGAACACTGAAGCTTTCTTT. Encoded protein: CASSGAPNTEAFF.

The J gene is TRBJ1-1, the V gene TRBV6-1; D uncertain. Trimming cost V 10 bases and J 3 bases, with 12 bases left between them. This CDR3 contains 12 residues. Germline V gene lookup returns CDR1 MNHNS and CDR2 SASEGT. In nucleotides, the CDR3 is TGTGCCACCTCCCCCGGGTACACTGAAGCTTTCTTT. Translation gives CATSPGYTEAFF.

J is TRBJ2-7 and V is TRBV6-5; unclear D gene. Deletions cut 0 bases from V and 5 bases from J, with 11 bases between. The CDR3 length is 14 residues. Germline CDR1 is MNHEY and CDR2 is SVGAGI. DNA of the CDR3: TGTGCCAGCAGTTACTCGTTCGTTGCCCACGAGCAGTACTTC. The encoded protein is CASSYSFVAHEQYF.

The V and J genes are TRBV30 and TRBJ1-2, with no clear D. The CDR3 extends over 13 amino acids. V lost 7 bases and J 6 bases, leaving 18 bases between the germline ends. Germline CDR1 is GTSNPN and CDR2 is SVGIG (reference sequence). The DNA for the CDR3 is TGTGCCTTACCAAAACAGCGGGAGAATGGCTACACCTTC. Translated, it gives CALPKQRENGYTF.

This chain connects TRBV5-1 to TRBJ2-3; D not resolved. This CDR3 has 17 residues. From germline, CDR1 is SGHRS and CDR2 YFSETQ. V was cut by 0 bases and J by 0 bases, with 14 bases left in between. The CDR3 nucleotides read TGCGCCAGCAGCTTGGCCGGCCAGATTACTAGCACAGATACGCAGTATTTT. Translation: CASSLAGQITSTDTQYF.

This clone was observed a few times. The rearrangement uses TRBV5-1 and TRBJ2-2, with TRBD1 matching over 9 bases. Looked up from germline, CDR1 is SGHRS and CDR2 is YFSETQ. The J segment lost 7 bases and the V segment lost 0 bases, leaving 7 bases of the junction unmatched. This CDR3 is built from 16 residues. CDR3 nucleotides: TGCGCCAGCAGCTTGGTGCCACAGGGGGCAGGCGGGGAGCTGTTTTTT. This codes for CASSLVPQGAGGELFF.

This chain uses TRBV29-1 with TRBJ2-7, with D tentatively TRBD1 (5 bases). V was clipped by 4 bases and J by 1 base, with 14 bases between them. This CDR3 comprises 14 residues. The germline V gene encodes CDR1 SQVTM and CDR2 ANQGSEA. CDR3 sequence reads: CSVGGASLSYEQYF. In DNA form, the CDR3 reads TGCAGCGTTGGTGGGGCCTCGCTATCCTACGAGCAGTACTTC.

The chain carries TRBV7-2 and TRBJ2-2; D unclear. This CDR3 spans 15 amino acids. The germline gives CDR1 SGHTA, CDR2 FQGNSA. Trimming pared 0 bases from V and 5 bases from J, leaving 10 bases between. The CDR3 protein is CASSLAGVGTGELFF. In nucleotides, the CDR3 is TGTGCCAGCAGCTTAGCTGGGGTGGGGACCGGGGAGCTGTTTTTT.

The rearrangement joins TRBV4-2 to TRBJ1-1; 8 positions agree with TRBD1. After removal of 0 bases from V and 5 bases from J, the junction contained 8 bases not matched to a gene. The CDR3 has 16 amino acids. From germline, CDR1 is LGHNA and CDR2 YNFKEQ. Written as DNA, the CDR3 is TGTGCCAGCAGCCAAGATCTCACAGGGGGGGGAACTGAAGCTTTCTTT. Translated, it gives CASSQDLTGGGTEAFF.

This chain joins TRBV6-5 and TRBJ2-7, with 11 bases identical to TRBD1. The germline V gene has CDR1 MNHEY and CDR2 SVGAGI. V was clipped by 8 bases and J by 3 bases; unmatched bases: 6. This CDR3 is built from 14 residues. CDR3 protein: CASSLGTGGYEQYF. The CDR3 coding sequence is TGTGCCAGCTCGTTGGGGACAGGGGGCTACGAGCAGTACTTC.

The sample holds a few counts of this clone. Its ends do not fully match the called genes, so a read error is possible. The V and J genes are TRBV7-2 and TRBJ2-4, with TRBD2 matching 9 bases. Germline V gives CDR1 SGHTA, CDR2 FQGNSA. CDR3 length equals 12 residues. This CDR3 reads CASSSQTSGYDF. The CDR3 DNA follows: TGTGCCAGCAGCTCCCAAACTAGCGGGTACGACTTC.

The V call is TRBV7-9, the J call TRBJ1-4; a weak D match, TRBD1 (5 bases). This CDR3 has 15 residues. Trimming took off 2 bases at V and 11 bases at J, with 18 bases between the two ends. From germline, CDR1 is SEHNR and CDR2 FQNEAQ (reference sequence). The CDR3 loop reads CASSLSGGVQGKLFF. CDR3 DNA sequence: TGTGCCAGCAGCTTATCTGGGGGGGTTCAAGGGAAACTGTTTTTT.

J is TRBJ1-1 and V is TRBV5-1; 9 bases agree with TRBD1. The CDR3 spans 14 residues. Trimming at V came to 4 bases and at J to 3 bases, leaving 4 bases not matched to a gene. The germline CDR1 and CDR2 sequences are SGHRS and YFSETQ. This CDR3 reads CASSPRQGDTEAFF. The DNA of the CDR3 is TGCGCCAGCAGCCCACGACAGGGGGACACTGAAGCTTTCTTT.

The chain links TRBV28 to TRBJ2-3, with D perhaps TRBD1 (6 bases). Germline loops: CDR1 MDHEN, CDR2 SYDVKM. Between the trimmed V and J ends, which lost 4 bases and 6 bases, there was a span of 14 bases. The CDR3 is 14 residues long. The CDR3 DNA sequence: TGTGCCAGCAGTTCCCCATCAGGGGCCGATACGCAGTATTTT. Residues: CASSSPSGADTQYF.